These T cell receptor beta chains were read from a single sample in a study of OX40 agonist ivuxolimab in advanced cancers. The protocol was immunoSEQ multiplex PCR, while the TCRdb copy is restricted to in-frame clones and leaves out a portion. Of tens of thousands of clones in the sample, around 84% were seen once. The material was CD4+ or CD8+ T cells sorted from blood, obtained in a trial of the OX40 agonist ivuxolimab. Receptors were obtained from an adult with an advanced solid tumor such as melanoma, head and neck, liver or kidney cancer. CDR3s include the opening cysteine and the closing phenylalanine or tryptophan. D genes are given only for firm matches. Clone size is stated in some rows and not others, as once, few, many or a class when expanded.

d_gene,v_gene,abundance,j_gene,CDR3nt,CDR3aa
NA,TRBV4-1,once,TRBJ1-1,TGCGCCAGCAGCGTTAACAGGGACTCCTTTGCGGCTTTCTTT,CASSVNRDSFAAFF
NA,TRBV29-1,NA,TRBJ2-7,TGCAGCGTTGGTGGGGCTAACGAGCAGTACTTC,CSVGGANEQYF
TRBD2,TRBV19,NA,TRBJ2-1,TGTGCCAGTGCCCTAGCGGTTTCCTACAATGAGCAGTTCTTC,CASALAVSYNEQFF
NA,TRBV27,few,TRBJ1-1,TGTGCCAGCAGTCGTAGGGACATACTCACTGAAGCTTTCTTT,CASSRRDILTEAFF
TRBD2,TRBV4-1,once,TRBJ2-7,TGCGCCAGCAGCCAAGATAGGTCTAGCGGTTACTCCTACGAGCAGTACTTC,CASSQDRSSGYSYEQYF
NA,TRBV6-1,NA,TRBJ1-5,TGTGCCAGCAGTGAAATGTTGACAGACCATCAGCCCCAGCATTTT,CASSEMLTDHQPQHF
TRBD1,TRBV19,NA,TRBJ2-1,TGTGCCAGCCGACGGACAGGAGAGGTCAATGAGCAGTTCTTC,CASRRTGEVNEQFF
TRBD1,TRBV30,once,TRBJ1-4,TGTGCCTGGAGTGTACAGGGGCGCTCCCCGAGACGGGAAAAACTGTTTTTT,CAWSVQGRSPRREKLFF
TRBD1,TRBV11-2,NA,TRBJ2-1,TGTGCCAGCAGCACCCGGACAGGACCCTTTTACAATGAGCAGTTCTTC,CASSTRTGPFYNEQFF
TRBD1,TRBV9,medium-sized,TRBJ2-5,TGTGCCAGCAGCGTAGGACAGGGAATCCAAGAGACCCAGTACTTC,CASSVGQGIQETQYF
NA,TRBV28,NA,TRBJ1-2,TGTGCCAGCAGTTTAGGGTCGGGTGGGTTGTATGGCTACACCTTC,CASSLGSGGLYGYTF
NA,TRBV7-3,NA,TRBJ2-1,TGTGCCAGCGGACTCTCTTCGGGAAATGAGCAGTTCTTC,CASGLSSGNEQFF
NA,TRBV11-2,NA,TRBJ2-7,TGTGCCAGCAGCTTAAGCCCCTACGGGGACGAGCAGTACTTC,CASSLSPYGDEQYF